Described below is a single T cell receptor (beta chain) sequence and its context. Categorization into cohorts depended on clinical history that participants reported. This entry comes from a study of blood T cell repertoires in COVID-19. Overall study: Both acute and convalescent COVID-19 samples were obtained from the United States, Italy and Spain. The analysed material was cDNA or gDNA that came from T cells, B-cell-depleted T cells, or PBMCs.

The authors' processing: Amplified reference gene primers provided the basis for estimating nucleated cell counts. Here immunoSEQ multiplex PCR was the method, and the copy in TCRdb shows in-frame clones only, minus some. That table gives V, J and clone size, and the DNA gave D and trimming. The data contain 250,000 to 300,000 clones, roughly 93% of them singletons. Germline V gene sequence: CDR1 KGHSH, CDR2 LQKENI. The CDR3 runs to 15 residues. Trimming took 5 bases from V and 1 from J; bases not matched to a gene: 7. V is TRBV18 and J is TRBJ1-1; TRBD1 matches 7 bases. Source material: PBMCs or T cells enriched from blood (not recorded which). The sequence was collected from a middle-aged woman with acute COVID-19. The DNA for the CDR3 is TGTGCCAGCTCAACCGGACAGGTCCAGAACACTGAAGCTTTCTTT. It is translated as CASSTGQVQNTEAFF.